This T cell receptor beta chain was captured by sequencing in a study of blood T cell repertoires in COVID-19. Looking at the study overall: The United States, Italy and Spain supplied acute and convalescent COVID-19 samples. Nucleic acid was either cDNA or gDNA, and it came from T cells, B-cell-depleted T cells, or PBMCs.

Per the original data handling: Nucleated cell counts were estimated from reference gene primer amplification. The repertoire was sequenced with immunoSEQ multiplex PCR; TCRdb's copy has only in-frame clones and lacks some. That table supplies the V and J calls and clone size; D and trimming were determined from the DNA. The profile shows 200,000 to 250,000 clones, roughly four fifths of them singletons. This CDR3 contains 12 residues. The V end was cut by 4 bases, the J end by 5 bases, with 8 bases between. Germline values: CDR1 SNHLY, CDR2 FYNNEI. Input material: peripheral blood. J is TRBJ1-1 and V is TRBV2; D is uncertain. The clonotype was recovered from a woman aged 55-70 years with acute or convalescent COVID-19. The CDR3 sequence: CASSVGGTEAFF. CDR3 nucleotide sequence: TGTGCCAGCAGTGTGGGAGGGACTGAAGCTTTCTTT.